One T cell receptor beta chain is described in this entry. Its antigen is unknown. Germline CDR1 and CDR2: MDHEN and SYDVKM. The V segment lost 5 bases and the J segment 2 bases; nucleotides outside the gene matches: 4. The CDR3 is 15 amino acids. The repertoire was sequenced with immunoSEQ multiplex PCR; TCRdb's copy has only in-frame clones and lacks some. The repertoire has around 140,000 clones, about nine tenths of them found once; the top ten carry roughly 3.4%. These data originate in a study of T cell responses to AZD1222 COVID-19 vaccine. General study findings and limits: Epitopes outside B.1.351 and B.1.1.7 mutated regions reportedly drew nearly half of spike TCRs.

The material sequenced was peripheral blood, taken 28 days after the second AZD1222 dose. The rearrangement joins TRBV28 to TRBJ1-5; 9 bases match TRBD1. This receptor was obtained from an adult who received the AZD1222 COVID-19 vaccine. CDR3 coding DNA: TGTGCCAGCAGTAAGGGACAGGGCGGCAATCAGCCCCAGCATTTT. The encoded protein is CASSKGQGGNQPQHF.